Listed below are T cell receptor beta chains from one sample, sequenced in a study of PD-L1 blockade in urothelial cancer. Libraries were prepared by immunoSEQ multiplex PCR; TCRdb keeps only in-frame clonotypes and omits some of them. The data contain roughly 55,000 clones, just over 85% of them singletons. This specimen consisted of PBMCs, obtained around atezolizumab (anti-PD-L1) treatment. These receptors were collected from a man aged 55 to 70 with urothelial cancer. The CDR3 runs from the conserved cysteine through the conserved F or W. The order of the fields is V gene, clone size, J gene, D gene, CDR3 DNA, CDR3 protein. D genes are given only for firm matches. Only part of the rows carry a size: once, few, many, or a class if the clone is expanded.

v_gene: TRBV27
abundance: once
j_gene: TRBJ1-1
d_gene: -
CDR3nt: TGTGCCAGCAGTTTAATTCCAGGGACTGAAGCTTTCTTT
CDR3aa: CASSLIPGTEAFF

v_gene: TRBV9
abundance: -
j_gene: TRBJ1-1
d_gene: TRBD1
CDR3nt: TGTGCCAGCAGCGTAGGACACAGGGGTGCGACTGAAGCTTTCTTT
CDR3aa: CASSVGHRGATEAFF

v_gene: TRBV18
abundance: -
j_gene: TRBJ1-1
d_gene: TRBD1
CDR3nt: TGTGCCAGCTCACGGGACAGCCCAATGGGTACTGAAGCTTTCTTT
CDR3aa: CASSRDSPMGTEAFF

v_gene: TRBV11-2
abundance: -
j_gene: TRBJ1-4
d_gene: -
CDR3nt: TGTGCCAGCAGCTCGAGAGCGTCGATCTTAAGAGAAAAACTGTTTTTT
CDR3aa: CASSSRASILREKLFF

v_gene: TRBV5-6
abundance: -
j_gene: TRBJ1-3
d_gene: -
CDR3nt: TGTGCCAGCAGCTTCAAATTTGGTGTCGTGAGCTCTGGAAACACCATATATTTT
CDR3aa: CASSFKFGVVSSGNTIYF

v_gene: TRBV10-3
abundance: -
j_gene: TRBJ2-7
d_gene: -
CDR3nt: TGTGCCATCAGCGGGGATCCAAGCTCCTACGAGCAGTACTTC
CDR3aa: CAISGDPSSYEQYF

v_gene: TRBV13
abundance: -
j_gene: TRBJ1-2
d_gene: TRBD1
CDR3nt: TGTGCCAGCAGCACGACAGGGGATAATGGCTACACCTTC
CDR3aa: CASSTTGDNGYTF

v_gene: TRBV27
abundance: -
j_gene: TRBJ1-6
d_gene: TRBD1
CDR3nt: TGTGCCAGCAGTTACTTTCAGGGGGGAAATTCACCCCTCCACTTT
CDR3aa: CASSYFQGGNSPLHF

v_gene: TRBV19
abundance: -
j_gene: TRBJ1-5
d_gene: TRBD1
CDR3nt: TGTGCCAGTAGCGCCGGGGACAGGGGAAGAAATCAGCCCCAGCATTTT
CDR3aa: CASSAGDRGRNQPQHF

v_gene: TRBV2
abundance: -
j_gene: TRBJ1-4
d_gene: -
CDR3nt: TGTGCCAGCAGTGGGGGGCTCGGCGTTGTTGAAAAACTGTTTTTT
CDR3aa: CASSGGLGVVEKLFF

v_gene: TRBV7-2
abundance: -
j_gene: TRBJ2-5
d_gene: TRBD2
CDR3nt: TGTGCCAGCAGCCTACTAGCGGGAGTTGGTGAGACCCAGTACTTC
CDR3aa: CASSLLAGVGETQYF

v_gene: TRBV5-1
abundance: -
j_gene: TRBJ1-3
d_gene: -
CDR3nt: TGCGCCAGCAGCATTAACAGAGCCTCTGGAAACACCATATATTTT
CDR3aa: CASSINRASGNTIYF

v_gene: TRBV19
abundance: -
j_gene: TRBJ1-6
d_gene: TRBD1
CDR3nt: TGTGCCAGTAGTATTTATCCCGGACAGGACGCCGCCCGGAGGTCCTATAATTCACCCCTCCACTTT
CDR3aa: CASSIYPGQDAARRSYNSPLHF

v_gene: TRBV6-1
abundance: -
j_gene: TRBJ2-5
d_gene: TRBD1
CDR3nt: TGTGCCAGCAGTGGGGACAGGCGCGCGGGAGAGACCCAGTACTTC
CDR3aa: CASSGDRRAGETQYF

v_gene: TRBV6-1
abundance: few
j_gene: TRBJ2-1
d_gene: TRBD2
CDR3nt: TGTGCCAGCAGTCGCGGGAGCGCCAATGAGCAGTTCTTC
CDR3aa: CASSRGSANEQFF

v_gene: TRBV7-9
abundance: -
j_gene: TRBJ1-4
d_gene: -
CDR3nt: TGTGCCAGCAGTAAAACGGCAACTAATGAAAAACTGTTTTTT
CDR3aa: CASSKTATNEKLFF

v_gene: TRBV11-1
abundance: -
j_gene: TRBJ2-7
d_gene: TRBD2
CDR3nt: TGTGCCAGCAGCTTAACCGGGACTAGCGGGTTGGAGCAGTACTTC
CDR3aa: CASSLTGTSGLEQYF

v_gene: TRBV5-1
abundance: -
j_gene: TRBJ1-1
d_gene: -
CDR3nt: TGCGCCAGCAGCTTGGCCTATGGGGCCGCGAACACTGAAGCTTTCTTT
CDR3aa: CASSLAYGAANTEAFF

v_gene: TRBV5-1
abundance: -
j_gene: TRBJ1-5
d_gene: TRBD1
CDR3nt: TGCGCCAGCAGCTTGGGGACAGGGGTTCAGCCCCAGCATTTT
CDR3aa: CASSLGTGVQPQHF

v_gene: TRBV9
abundance: few
j_gene: TRBJ1-1
d_gene: TRBD1
CDR3nt: TGTGCCAGCAGCGTAAGGACAGGGGAAGCTTTCTTT
CDR3aa: CASSVRTGEAFF

v_gene: TRBV30
abundance: once
j_gene: TRBJ1-1
d_gene: -
CDR3nt: TGTGCCTGGAACCGGGGAGTGAACACTGAAGCTTTCTTT
CDR3aa: CAWNRGVNTEAFF

v_gene: TRBV5-8
abundance: few
j_gene: TRBJ1-5
d_gene: -
CDR3nt: TGTGCCAGCAGCTTGGGCGGGTTAAATCAGCCCCAGCATTTT
CDR3aa: CASSLGGLNQPQHF

v_gene: TRBV4-1
abundance: -
j_gene: TRBJ2-3
d_gene: TRBD2
CDR3nt: TGCGCCAGCAGCCATTTTTCTAGCGGGGGGGACTCAGATACGCAGTATTTT
CDR3aa: CASSHFSSGGDSDTQYF

v_gene: TRBV6-5
abundance: -
j_gene: TRBJ2-7
d_gene: TRBD2
CDR3nt: TGTGCCAGCGCGGGAGACGTCCACGAGCAGTACTTC
CDR3aa: CASAGDVHEQYF

v_gene: TRBV7-8
abundance: -
j_gene: TRBJ1-6
d_gene: TRBD1
CDR3nt: TGTGCCAGCAGCTTCCCAAGTTACAGGGGAAATTCACCCCTCCACTTT
CDR3aa: CASSFPSYRGNSPLHF

v_gene: TRBV6-1
abundance: few
j_gene: TRBJ1-2
d_gene: -
CDR3nt: TGTGCCAGCAGTGAATTAGCAGGGATGCATGTTCCCTATGGCTACACCTTC
CDR3aa: CASSELAGMHVPYGYTF

v_gene: TRBV6-5
abundance: -
j_gene: TRBJ2-5
d_gene: -
CDR3nt: TGTGCCAGCAGTTACGTGGCTGGGGGGTTCCAAGAGACCCAGTACTTC
CDR3aa: CASSYVAGGFQETQYF

v_gene: TRBV5-1
abundance: -
j_gene: TRBJ1-1
d_gene: TRBD1
CDR3nt: TGCGCCAGCAGCTTAACAGGGGTCGGAACTGAAGCTTTCTTT
CDR3aa: CASSLTGVGTEAFF

v_gene: TRBV5-1
abundance: few
j_gene: TRBJ2-2
d_gene: TRBD2
CDR3nt: TGCGCCAGCAGCTCGACTAGCTCCGCCCCAGGCACCGGGGAGCTGTTTTTT
CDR3aa: CASSSTSSAPGTGELFF

v_gene: TRBV6-1
abundance: -
j_gene: TRBJ2-3
d_gene: TRBD2
CDR3nt: TGTGCCAGCACAGCCAGGACTAGCGGGACAGGTACGCAGTATTTT
CDR3aa: CASTARTSGTGTQYF

v_gene: TRBV2
abundance: -
j_gene: TRBJ1-4
d_gene: TRBD1
CDR3nt: TGTGCCAGCATCAGGCACCTCCAGGGGGCTGAAAAACTGTTTTTT
CDR3aa: CASIRHLQGAEKLFF

v_gene: TRBV11-2
abundance: -
j_gene: TRBJ2-5
d_gene: TRBD1
CDR3nt: TGTGCCAGCAGCTTAGGGGACAGGGGGCCGGAGACCCAGTACTTC
CDR3aa: CASSLGDRGPETQYF

v_gene: TRBV7-9
abundance: -
j_gene: TRBJ1-1
d_gene: -
CDR3nt: TGTGCCAGCAGCTTAGGGGGGACGGGGGGAACTGAAGCTTTCTTT
CDR3aa: CASSLGGTGGTEAFF

v_gene: TRBV4-1
abundance: -
j_gene: TRBJ2-7
d_gene: -
CDR3nt: TGCGCCAGCAGCCAAGATTTGGGTTTCGGGGCCTACGAGCAGTACTTC
CDR3aa: CASSQDLGFGAYEQYF

v_gene: TRBV5-1
abundance: -
j_gene: TRBJ2-2
d_gene: TRBD1
CDR3nt: TGCGCCAGCAGCCCGACCGGGACAGCGAACACCGGGGAGCTGTTTTTT
CDR3aa: CASSPTGTANTGELFF

v_gene: TRBV6-1
abundance: -
j_gene: TRBJ1-1
d_gene: -
CDR3nt: TGTGCCAGCAAAGTCGGGTCGGGTACTGAAGCTTTCTTT
CDR3aa: CASKVGSGTEAFF

v_gene: TRBV5-8
abundance: -
j_gene: TRBJ2-1
d_gene: TRBD2
CDR3nt: TGTGCCAGCAGCAAGCCCCTCTCTAGCGGGAGTATGTACAATGAGCAGTTCTTC
CDR3aa: CASSKPLSSGSMYNEQFF

v_gene: TRBV29-1
abundance: few
j_gene: TRBJ1-1
d_gene: -
CDR3nt: TGCAGCGTTGATAGGGGGGGGACTGAAGCTTTCTTT
CDR3aa: CSVDRGGTEAFF

v_gene: TRBV4-2
abundance: -
j_gene: TRBJ2-6
d_gene: TRBD1
CDR3nt: TGTGCCAGCAGCCAAAGGGGAGGGACAGGGCCCATCTCTGGGGCCAACGTCCTGACTTTC
CDR3aa: CASSQRGGTGPISGANVLTF

v_gene: TRBV4-1
abundance: few
j_gene: TRBJ2-2
d_gene: -
CDR3nt: TGCGCCAGCAGCCAAGACGGGACTGGGGCGAACACCGGGGAGCTGTTTTTT
CDR3aa: CASSQDGTGANTGELFF

v_gene: TRBV19
abundance: -
j_gene: TRBJ1-5
d_gene: -
CDR3nt: TGTGCCAGTAGGGGGACTCTTAGCAATCAGCCCCAGCATTTT
CDR3aa: CASRGTLSNQPQHF

v_gene: TRBV7-7
abundance: -
j_gene: TRBJ2-5
d_gene: -
CDR3nt: TGTGCTAGCAGCTTCCGGGTCGCGGGAGAGACCCAGTACTTC
CDR3aa: CASSFRVAGETQYF

v_gene: TRBV28
abundance: -
j_gene: TRBJ2-2
d_gene: -
CDR3nt: TGTGCCAGCAGTCCCTCCTCCAGGCTATCCGGGGAGCTGTTTTTT
CDR3aa: CASSPSSRLSGELFF

v_gene: TRBV29-1
abundance: -
j_gene: TRBJ1-3
d_gene: TRBD1
CDR3nt: TGCAGCGTCGGACAGGGCGTAGGAAACACCATATATTTT
CDR3aa: CSVGQGVGNTIYF

v_gene: TRBV19
abundance: once
j_gene: TRBJ1-2
d_gene: -
CDR3nt: TGTGCCAGTAGTATAGGGACAGTGGTTAACTATGGCTACACCTTC
CDR3aa: CASSIGTVVNYGYTF

v_gene: TRBV2
abundance: -
j_gene: TRBJ1-2
d_gene: TRBD1
CDR3nt: TGTGCCAGCAGTGAATTTCCTGGGACAGGGGACGGCTACACCTTC
CDR3aa: CASSEFPGTGDGYTF

v_gene: TRBV10-2
abundance: -
j_gene: TRBJ1-5
d_gene: -
CDR3nt: TGCGCCAGCAGTGAGTCGGGAGGCAATCAGCCCCAGCATTTT
CDR3aa: CASSESGGNQPQHF

v_gene: TRBV4-2
abundance: -
j_gene: TRBJ1-5
d_gene: TRBD1
CDR3nt: TGTGCCAGCAGCCAGGCGTCGACGACAGGGTCCAGCAATCAGCCCCAGCATTTT
CDR3aa: CASSQASTTGSSNQPQHF

v_gene: TRBV6-5
abundance: -
j_gene: TRBJ1-5
d_gene: TRBD1
CDR3nt: TGTGCCAGCAGTGCTCAGGGGGGTAGCAATCAGCCCCAGCATTTT
CDR3aa: CASSAQGGSNQPQHF

v_gene: TRBV10-3
abundance: -
j_gene: TRBJ1-6
d_gene: TRBD1
CDR3nt: TGTGCCATCACCTCCGGACAGGGGGATAATTCACCCCTCCACTTT
CDR3aa: CAITSGQGDNSPLHF

v_gene: TRBV29-1
abundance: -
j_gene: TRBJ1-5
d_gene: TRBD1
CDR3nt: TGCAGCGCCTCGGGACAGGGGAATCAGCCCCAGCATTTT
CDR3aa: CSASGQGNQPQHF

v_gene: TRBV29-1
abundance: -
j_gene: TRBJ2-1
d_gene: TRBD2
CDR3nt: TGCAGCGTTGAGGGGGCTAGCGGGGGCCAAACATCCTACAATGAGCAGTTCTTC
CDR3aa: CSVEGASGGQTSYNEQFF

v_gene: TRBV9
abundance: -
j_gene: TRBJ2-5
d_gene: -
CDR3nt: TGTGCCAGCAGCGTAGGTCTCCAAGAGACCCAGTACTTC
CDR3aa: CASSVGLQETQYF

v_gene: TRBV4-1
abundance: -
j_gene: TRBJ2-3
d_gene: TRBD2
CDR3nt: TGCGCCAGCAGCCAAGATCTAGCGGGAGGCATGGGTACGCAGTATTTT
CDR3aa: CASSQDLAGGMGTQYF

v_gene: TRBV7-9
abundance: -
j_gene: TRBJ1-6
d_gene: -
CDR3nt: TGTGCCAGCAGCTTAGGGGCCATTGGGGGCTTTTCACCCCTCCACTTT
CDR3aa: CASSLGAIGGFSPLHF

v_gene: TRBV2
abundance: once
j_gene: TRBJ2-7
d_gene: -
CDR3nt: TGTGCCAGCAGTGAAGCGCTTCGGGGGCAGTACTTC
CDR3aa: CASSEALRGQYF

v_gene: TRBV6-5
abundance: -
j_gene: TRBJ1-2
d_gene: -
CDR3nt: TGTGCCAGCACCGGATCCGGGACACCAAGCTATGGCTACACCTTC
CDR3aa: CASTGSGTPSYGYTF